The 29 T cell receptor beta chains given below trace back to one sample, sequenced in a study of T cells in Graves' hyperthyroidism and ophthalmopathy. Template material for amplifying TCR beta CDR3 regions consisted of RNA transcripts. First-round RT-PCR targeting the TCR CDR3 was performed with the HTBI primer set. TCRdb re-derived calls from the multiplex PCR reads in MiXCR, one entry per CDR3 protein. The sample holds hundreds of thousands of distinct CDR3 sequences; around a sixth are singletons and the top ten take roughly 15%. Input material: blood. Receptors were obtained from a woman aged 18-30 years with Graves' hyperthyroidism.

This clonotype was seen only a few times. The chain carries TRBV29-1 and TRBJ2-1; TRBD1 is a possible D gene (7 bases). V was clipped by 6 bases and J by 3 bases, with 15 bases between them. Germline lookup yields CDR1 SQVTM and CDR2 ANQGSEA. The CDR3 extends over 14 amino acids. The CDR3 region is CSVMQGDFYNEQFF. For the CDR3, the DNA is TGCAGCGTAATGCAGGGGGACTTCTACAATGAGCAGTTCTTC.

This clonotype was counted ten times or more. This chain links TRBV20-1 with TRBJ2-5; tentatively, D is TRBD2 (5 bases). CDR3 length equals 11 residues. Trimming left V 6 bases short and J 7 bases short, with 12 bases between. Germline lookup yields CDR1 DFQATT and CDR2 SNEGSKA (reference sequence). CDR3 loop: CSAAGVGTQYF. The CDR3 nucleotides read TGCAGTGCCGCCGGGGTGGGGACCCAGTACTTC.

This clonotype has only a few counts. A much larger clonotype is one base distant, so this may be a read error. The V gene is TRBV20-1, the J gene TRBJ1-1; D ambiguous. The germline V and J ends were trimmed by 5 bases and 6 bases, with 19 bases remaining between them. Looked up from germline, CDR1 is DFQATT and CDR2 is SNEGSKA (reference sequence). The CDR3 has 14 residues. CDR3 sequence (DNA): TGCAGTGCTCGTCTTAGCCGAATTGGCGCTGAAGCTTTCTTT. It specifies CSARLSRIGAEAFF.

This clonotype was recorded many times. The chain is built from TRBV3-1 and TRBJ2-1, with no clear D. Germline V gene sequence: CDR1 LGHDT, CDR2 YNNKEL (reference sequence). V was pared by 4 bases and J by 4 bases, with 11 bases between. The CDR3 runs to 14 residues. The CDR3 bases are TGTGCCAGCAGCCGACGGACCATATACAATGAGCAGTTCTTC. It codes for CASSRRTIYNEQFF.

This clonotype turned up a few times. The chain employs TRBV20-1 and TRBJ2-2, with 8 bases lining up with TRBD2. Germline V gene sequence: CDR1 DFQATT, CDR2 SNEGSKA (reference sequence). This CDR3 comprises 13 residues. V was pared by 8 bases and J by 7 bases, with 9 bases of the junction left unmatched. CDR3 region: CSIPGRADGELFF. The CDR3 nucleotides are TGCAGTATCCCCGGGAGGGCCGACGGGGAGCTGTTTTTT.

Only a few counts were recorded for this clonotype. The CDR3 here is CASSSGQDYEQYF. The CDR3 region has the DNA TGTGCCAGCAGTTCGGGACAGGATTACGAGCAGTACTTC. The V gene is TRBV27, the J gene TRBJ2-7; 8 bases map to TRBD1. This CDR3 region has 13 residues. V lost 4 bases to trimming and J lost 4 bases; unmatched junction nucleotides: 3. CDR1 is MNHEY, CDR2 SMNVEV, per germline (reference sequence).

The sample holds a few counts of this clonotype. An end of the junction differs from the germline gene, which may be a read error. The rearrangement joins TRBV28 to TRBJ2-7, with TRBD2 as a possible D gene (6 bases). The CDR3 is made up of 14 amino acids. Germline-derived CDR1 and CDR2 are MDHEN and SYDVKM. The CDR3 reads CGSSPSGSRYEQYF. CDR3 DNA: TGTGGCAGCAGCCCTTCCGGGAGTAGATACGAGCAGTACTTC.

This clonotype was seen many times. This chain uses TRBV5-4 with TRBJ2-7; the D gene is possibly TRBD2 (5 bases). From germline, CDR1 is SGHNT and CDR2 YYREEE (reference sequence). V was cut by 2 bases and J by 6 bases, with 12 bases left in between. The CDR3 sequence is 13 residues long. The CDR3 DNA reads as TGTGCCAGCAGCTTTGGCAAGGCGGGCGAGCAGTACTTC. Its translation: CASSFGKAGEQYF.

In the case of this clonotype: Being one base from a much bigger clone, this may be a read error. The chain has TRBV6-2 or TRBV6-3 and TRBJ2-1, with 8 bases fitting TRBD1. The J call may be in error: the DNA end matches TRBJ2-7 better. The CDR3 loop spans 15 amino acids. Germline values: CDR1 MNHEY, CDR2 SVGEGT. The CDR3 reads CASTVDRVLNNEQYF. The CDR3 nucleotides are TGTGCCAGCACCGTGGACAGGGTACTCAACAATGAGCAGTACTTC.

This clonotype was counted at least ten times. The chain couples TRBV15 to TRBJ1-5, with D unclear. CDR3 length equals 14 residues. Germline assignment: CDR1 LNHNV and CDR2 YYDKDF (reference sequence). The V gene lost 0 bases and the J gene lost 5 bases, with 8 bases spanning the gap. CDR3 sequence (DNA): TGTGCCACCAGCAGAGATATAGTGGATCAGCCCCAGCATTTT. Translated, it gives CATSRDIVDQPQHF.

The chain is built from TRBV4-3 and TRBJ2-3, with 14 bases that match TRBD2. The germline gives CDR1 LGHNA, CDR2 YSLEER. The CDR3 is 18 amino acids. V trimming: 1 base; J trimming: 6 bases; junction bases outside the gene matches: 9. Written as DNA, the CDR3 is TGCGCCAGCAGCCAAGCCGGGGAGACTAGCGGGAGGGCTGATACGCAGTATTTT. It codes for CASSQAGETSGRADTQYF.

This clonotype was seen many times. The chain couples TRBV28 to TRBJ2-1; tentative D call: TRBD2 (6 bases). Deletions cut 8 bases from V and 7 bases from J, with 21 bases between. Germline CDR1 is MDHEN and CDR2 is SYDVKM. This CDR3 contains 15 residues. The CDR3 is CASFPSVTGLNEQFF. The CDR3 nucleotides read TGTGCCAGCTTCCCTAGCGTCACGGGGTTGAATGAGCAGTTCTTC.

The chain carries TRBV3-1 and TRBJ2-7; the D is unclear. The CDR3 totals 20 residues. Germline lookup yields CDR1 LGHDT and CDR2 YNNKEL (reference sequence). Trimming shortened V by 4 bases and J by 0 bases, and 28 bases separated the two germline ends. The CDR3 nucleotides are TGTGCCAGCAGCCCCCGACCCAGCCATACCAGAAGGCAGAGCTCCTACGAGCAGTACTTC. Its protein product is CASSPRPSHTRRQSSYEQYF.

With respect to this clonotype: This sequence may be a read error, since a much larger clone differs from it by one base. The chain couples TRBV7-2 to TRBJ2-7; D call uncertain. CDR3 length equals 14 residues. CDR1 is SGHTA and CDR2 is FQGNSA in the germline V gene. CDR3 sequence (DNA): TGTGCCGGCAGCTTATTACGCACGACCTACGAGCAGTACTTC. Translating it yields CAGSLLRTTYEQYF.

As for this clonotype: One end of the junction does not line up with germline, which may come from a read error. V gene TRBV29-1 combines with J gene TRBJ2-1, with 7 bases identical to TRBD2. The CDR3 spans 14 residues. The germline V gene has CDR1 SQVTM and CDR2 ANQGSEA. The CDR3 spells CSVLTSAYYNERFF. In nucleotides, the CDR3 is TGCAGCGTGCTCACTAGCGCGTACTACAATGAGCGGTTCTTC.

Of note for this clonotype: Germline is not matched at one junction end, which may reflect a read error. This sequence joins TRBV4-2 and TRBJ2-2, with D perhaps TRBD1 (6 bases). The CDR3 runs to 14 residues. Germline assignment: CDR1 LGHNA and CDR2 YNFKEQ. CDR3: CASSPVRDTGELSF. The CDR3 DNA follows: TGTGCCAGCAGCCCCGTCAGGGACACCGGGGAGCTGTCTTTT.

This clonotype was seen repeatedly, ten times or more. The chain uses TRBV20-1 and TRBJ1-2; D may be TRBD1 (5 bases). There are 12 residues in the CDR3. CDR1 DFQATT and CDR2 SNEGSKA come from the germline V gene (reference sequence). V shed 5 bases and J shed 8 bases, with 15 bases lying between them. CDR3 sequence: CSAVRDAIGYTF. CDR3 in DNA: TGCAGTGCTGTCCGGGACGCTATAGGCTACACCTTC.

The chain is built from TRBV4-1 and TRBJ1-1, with a possible D match to TRBD1 (6 bases). Trimming stripped 3 bases from V and 10 bases from J, with 15 bases between. CDR3 size: 13 residues. In germline, CDR1 is MGHRA, CDR2 YSYEKL. The DNA of the CDR3 is TGCGCCAGCAGCCATCTGCCGGGGGCAGGAGCTTTCTTT. Translated: CASSHLPGAGAFF.

This clonotype was seen repeatedly, ten times or more. V gene TRBV28 combines with J gene TRBJ2-6; D gene unclear. This CDR3 is built from 15 residues. Per the germline V gene, CDR1 is MDHEN and CDR2 is SYDVKM. Trimming took off 7 bases at V and 1 base at J, with 11 bases between the two ends. Here the CDR3 DNA reads TGTGCCAGCAACCTTCACAGTTCTGGGGCCAACGTCCTGACTTTC. Protein product: CASNLHSSGANVLTF.

The rearrangement links TRBV29-1 to TRBJ2-5; D perhaps matches TRBD1 (7 bases). Trimming pared 4 bases from V and 5 bases from J, leaving 17 bases between. Germline V gene sequence: CDR1 SQVTM, CDR2 ANQGSEA. The length of the CDR3 is 14 residues. The CDR3 DNA reads TGCAGCGTTGTCGGAGGGGGCATAGTTGAGACCCAGTACTTC. Translation: CSVVGGGIVETQYF.

This clonotype was recorded at least ten times. The rearrangement links TRBV18 to TRBJ1-6, with TRBD1 matching 10 bases. Trimming cost V 3 bases and J 0 bases; bases outside gene matches: 5. This CDR3 is built from 18 residues. The germline CDR1 and CDR2 sequences are KGHSH and LQKENI. The DNA for the CDR3 is TGTGCCAGCTCACCGCCGGGACAGGGGAGCTCCTATAATTCACCCCTCCACTTT. Translation gives CASSPPGQGSSYNSPLHF.

This clonotype was detected ten times or more. The chain combines TRBV27 with TRBJ2-7; D is possibly TRBD2 (6 bases). The CDR3 extends over 13 amino acids. Germline CDR1 MNHEY, CDR2 SMNVEV (reference sequence). Trimming stripped 6 bases from V and 5 bases from J, with 14 bases between. CDR3 loop: CASREGAADEQYF. In DNA form, the CDR3 reads TGTGCCAGCAGGGAGGGCGCGGCGGACGAGCAGTACTTC.

The chain combines TRBV19 with TRBJ2-2; perhaps TRBD1 as D (6 bases). CDR1 is LNHDA, CDR2 SQIVND, per germline (reference sequence). CDR3 length equals 16 residues. Trimming took off 2 bases at V and 9 bases at J, with 19 bases between the two ends. CDR3 nucleotides: TGTGCCAGTAGTATAAAGGGCAGGGGCCCGAACAGGGAGCTGTTTTTT. It is translated as CASSIKGRGPNRELFF.

This chain joins TRBV9 and TRBJ1-6, with D hard to call. The CDR3 is made up of 15 amino acids. Trimming stripped 0 bases from V and 5 bases from J, with 9 bases between. The germline V gene has CDR1 SGDLS and CDR2 YYNGEE. The chain's CDR3 is CASSVGVANNSPLHF. The CDR3 nucleotides are TGTGCCAGCAGCGTAGGGGTGGCTAATAATTCACCCCTCCACTTT.

This clonotype was counted many times. The rearrangement uses TRBV27 and TRBJ1-2; no clear D gene. V gave up 5 bases and J gave up 4 bases, with 17 bases separating them. The CDR3 extends over 15 amino acids. Germline CDR1 and CDR2: MNHEY and SMNVEV (reference sequence). The CDR3 DNA follows: TGTGCCAGCAGTCCGCTACTGGGTAACTCCTATGGCTACACCTTC. Translating it yields CASSPLLGNSYGYTF.

The chain uses TRBV7-6 and TRBJ1-2, with a weak D call TRBD1 (5 bases). The V end was cut by 8 bases, the J end by 2 bases, with 18 bases between. Germline assignment: CDR1 SGHVS and CDR2 FNYEAQ. This CDR3 contains 15 residues. Here the CDR3 reads CASSRSQGGNYGYTF. The CDR3 DNA follows: TGTGCCAGCTCCCGTTCCCAGGGAGGGAACTATGGCTACACCTTC.

The chain couples TRBV7-8 to TRBJ1-1; D is possibly TRBD1 (5 bases). From germline, CDR1 is SGHVS and CDR2 FQNEAQ. This CDR3 contains 13 residues. V was shortened by 7 bases and J by 11 bases, with 20 bases between the two germline ends. The CDR3 region is CASTWGGSRVAFF. The CDR3 nucleotides are TGTGCCAGCACCTGGGGCGGGAGCCGAGTGGCTTTCTTT.

The chain carries TRBV5-4 and TRBJ2-4; 11 bases align to TRBD2. The length of the CDR3 is 15 residues. Germline assignment: CDR1 SGHNT and CDR2 YYREEE (reference sequence). The V segment lost 1 base and the J segment 6 bases; nucleotides outside the gene matches: 3. This CDR3 is CASSLLAGGVNIQYF. In DNA, the CDR3 is TGTGCCAGCAGCTTGCTAGCGGGAGGCGTAAACATTCAGTACTTC.

There are many counts of this clonotype. The V and J genes are TRBV11-2 and TRBJ1-2; no firm D call. CDR3 length: 13 amino acids. V gave up 3 bases and J gave up 6 bases, with 11 bases separating them. Germline V CDR1 and CDR2: SGHAT, FQNNGV. The CDR3 region is CASSFPAAHGYTF. Here the CDR3 DNA reads TGTGCCAGCAGCTTCCCCGCCGCGCATGGCTACACCTTC.